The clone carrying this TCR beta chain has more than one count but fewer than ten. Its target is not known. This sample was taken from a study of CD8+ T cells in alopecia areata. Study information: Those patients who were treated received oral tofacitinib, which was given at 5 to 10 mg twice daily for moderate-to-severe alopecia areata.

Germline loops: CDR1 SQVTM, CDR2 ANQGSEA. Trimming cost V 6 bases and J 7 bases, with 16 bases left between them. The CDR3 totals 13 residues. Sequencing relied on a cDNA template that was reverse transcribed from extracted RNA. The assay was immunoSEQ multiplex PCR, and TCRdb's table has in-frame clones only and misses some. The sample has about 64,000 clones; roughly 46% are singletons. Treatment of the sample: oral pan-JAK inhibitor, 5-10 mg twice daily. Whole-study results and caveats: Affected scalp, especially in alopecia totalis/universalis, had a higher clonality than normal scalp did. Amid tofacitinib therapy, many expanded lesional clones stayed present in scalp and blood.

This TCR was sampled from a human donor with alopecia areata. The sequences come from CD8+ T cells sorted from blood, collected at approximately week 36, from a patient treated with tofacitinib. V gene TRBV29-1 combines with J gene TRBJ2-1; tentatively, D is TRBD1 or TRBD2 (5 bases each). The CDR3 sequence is CSVTRDGLNEQFF. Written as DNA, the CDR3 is TGCAGCGTCACCCGGGACGGGTTGAATGAGCAGTTCTTC.